A single sample is the source of the 7 T cell receptor beta chains below, sequenced in a study of blood T cell repertoires in COVID-19 (dated by TCRdb to the early 2020s). The library was made by the immunoSEQ multiplex PCR assay. The immuneACCESS repertoire file appears here via TCRdb, limited to in-frame rearrangements. These files lack a portion of the clones; in checked studies, under half of the deficit traces to unresolved V genes, and the cause of the others is not known. The sample data list about 480,000 clones, and approximately 87% of these were observed just once. Approximately 1.8% of the sample goes to the ten largest clones. Sample: PBMCs or T cells enriched from blood (not recorded which). The receptors stem from a woman between 40 and 55 years old who had recovered from COVID-19.

The genes are TRBV6-5 and TRBJ2-4, with a weak D call TRBD1 (6 bases). CDR3 size: 14 residues. The V gene lost 8 bases and the J gene lost 9 bases, with 20 bases spanning the gap. Germline values: CDR1 MNHEY, CDR2 SVGAGI. The CDR3 sequence is CASAHRDVRGIQYF. DNA for the CDR3: TGTGCCAGCGCCCACAGGGATGTGAGGGGCATTCAGTACTTC.

The chain uses TRBV28 and TRBJ2-6; TRBD1 aligns across 7 bases. V lost 6 bases, J lost 9 bases, and 11 bases stayed unmatched. The germline V gene has CDR1 MDHEN and CDR2 SYDVKM. The CDR3 is made up of 15 amino acids. Written as DNA, the CDR3 is TGTGCCAGCAGCTCTCTCGACAGGGCGGACAACGTCCTGACTTTC. This translates into CASSSLDRADNVLTF. Filled out from reference TRBV28 and TRBJ2-6, the complete variable domain reads DVKVTQSSRYLVKRTGEKVFLECVQDMDHENMFWYRQDPGLGLRLIYFSYDVKMKEKGDIPEGYSVSREKKERFSLILESASTNQTSMYLCASSSLDRADNVLTFGAGSRLTVL.

The chain couples TRBV4-1 to TRBJ2-2; D not certain. The CDR3 consists of 14 residues. Germline lookup yields CDR1 MGHRA and CDR2 YSYEKL. Trimming took 3 bases from V and 2 from J, leaving 7 bases between them. CDR3 in DNA: TGCGCCAGCAGCCAGGTACTTAACACCGGGGAGCTGTTTTTT. Protein sequence: CASSQVLNTGELFF.

A few counts support this clone. The chain uses TRBV7-2 and TRBJ1-6; D not resolved. The CDR3 consists of 14 residues. Germline V gives CDR1 SGHTA, CDR2 FQGNSA. V lost 2 bases and J lost 14, with 16 bases in between. The CDR3 protein is CASSLMRTKTALHF. The CDR3, as DNA: TGTGCCAGCAGCTTAATGCGTACTAAAACCGCCCTCCACTTT.

This clone was seen only a few times. The chain combines TRBV10-1 with TRBJ2-7; TRBD2 agrees at 8 bases. The CDR3 length is 15 residues. The V segment lost 2 bases and the J segment 3 bases; nucleotides outside the gene matches: 6. Germline loops: CDR1 WNHNN, CDR2 SYGVQD (reference sequence). The CDR3, as DNA: TGCGCCAGCAGTGAGGTCGGGCTAGCGGGCTACGAGCAGTACTTC. Amino acid sequence: CASSEVGLAGYEQYF.

This chain connects TRBV5-3 to TRBJ1-5; 8 bases map to TRBD1. TRBV5-3 is designated an ORF whose function remains uncertain. V lost 4 bases and J lost 4; bases outside the gene matches: 7. The CDR3 is made up of 15 amino acids. CDR3 sequence: CARSPLDRVNQPQHF. CDR3 sequence (DNA): TGTGCCAGAAGCCCCCTGGACAGGGTTAATCAGCCCCAGCATTTT.

Concerning this clone: The same CDR3 is also encoded by other DNA sequences in this sample. V usage is TRBV6-2 or TRBV6-3 and J usage is TRBJ2-3, with D perhaps TRBD2 (5 bases). The CDR3 loop spans 13 amino acids. V lost 6 bases and J 2 bases, leaving 9 bases between the germline ends. Germline V lookup: CDR1 MNHEY, CDR2 SVGEGT. The DNA of the CDR3 is TGTGCCAGCAGCCCACGGGACACAGATACGCAGTATTTT. It is translated as CASSPRDTDTQYF.